This T cell receptor (beta chain) was sequenced for a study of T-cell memory formation after mild COVID-19. Study-wide context: Largely, TCR clusters stayed within a single donor. General observations from the study: The study detected some responding clones in pre-infection memory, suggesting cross-reactive memory joined.

This clonotype was counted once. Its antigen is still unknown. TCRdb passed the 5' RACE reads through MiXCR, listing each CDR3 protein once. Among 450,000 to 650,000 distinct CDR3 sequences listed, about 22% were seen once. Germline assignment: CDR1 SNHLY and CDR2 FYNNEI. V was trimmed by 1 base and J by 3 bases, leaving 12 bases between them. The CDR3 runs 15 residues. The sequencing sample was made of PBMCs or a T cell subset sorted from them (not recorded which). The receptor was isolated from an adult woman who had mild COVID-19 (a few samples of this study predate the infection). Cell type and time point are not known. The V call is TRBV2, the J call TRBJ2-5; D may be TRBD1 or TRBD2 (6 bases each). The CDR3 DNA reads as TGTGCCAGCAGTGAAGGACTAGAGGGGGAAGAGACCCAGTACTTC. Translation gives CASSEGLEGEETQYF.